One sample yielded the 30 T cell receptor beta chains listed below, sequenced in a study of blood T cell repertoires in COVID-19. Repertoires were generated with immunoSEQ multiplex PCR, while TCRdb's copy carries only in-frame clones and drops some. The repertoire consists of 100,000 to 150,000 clones, with about 89% occurring once and the leading ten covering 18%. Sequencing was performed on peripheral blood. The receptors shown here come from a man in his fifties with active or convalescent COVID-19.

In this sample, this clone turned up once. This rearrangement joins TRBV12-3 or TRBV12-4 to TRBJ1-2, with D uncertain. V was pared by 3 bases and J by 2 bases, with 7 bases between. This CDR3 has 13 amino acids. DNA of the CDR3: TGTGCCAGCAGTTTTGACGGGAACTATGGCTACACCTTC. Translation gives CASSFDGNYGYTF.

The chain employs TRBV6-5 and TRBJ2-7; TRBD1 matches at 7 bases. CDR3 length: 15 residues. With V trimmed by 3 bases and J by 1 base, 6 bases remained unmatched. Germline V gives CDR1 MNHEY, CDR2 SVGAGI. Written as DNA, the CDR3 is TGTGCCAGCAGTTATTGGGACAGCCTGTCCTACGAGCAGTACTTC. Translation: CASSYWDSLSYEQYF.

This clone has only one observation. The chain uses TRBV29-1 and TRBJ2-2; no definite D call. The CDR3 is 13 residues long. V gave up 7 bases and J gave up 1 base, with 10 bases separating them. From germline, CDR1 is SQVTM and CDR2 ANQGSEA. The CDR3 sequence is CSGSFRNTGELFF. Here the CDR3 DNA reads TGCAGCGGTTCTTTCCGGAACACCGGGGAGCTGTTTTTT.

The chain carries TRBV27 and TRBJ2-2; 13 positions agree with TRBD2. With V trimmed by 4 bases and J by 0 bases, 8 bases remained unmatched. Germline loops: CDR1 MNHEY, CDR2 SMNVEV (reference sequence). The CDR3 length is 19 residues. CDR3 residues: CASSSHTGTSGTNTGELFF. Written as DNA, the CDR3 is TGTGCCAGCAGTTCCCACACCGGGACTAGCGGGACGAACACCGGGGAGCTGTTTTTT.

The rearrangement links TRBV28 to TRBJ2-1; 14 nucleotides align to TRBD2. The CDR3 has 17 residues. Trimming removed 4 bases from V and 5 bases from J; junction bases left unmatched: 7. The germline CDR1 and CDR2 sequences are MDHEN and SYDVKM. Here the CDR3 reads CASSSYGTSGRNNEQFF. The DNA for the CDR3 is TGTGCCAGCAGTTCCTACGGGACTAGCGGGAGAAACAATGAGCAGTTCTTC.

V and J are TRBV15 and TRBJ2-2; 10 bases agree with TRBD2. Germline V gene lookup returns CDR1 LNHNV and CDR2 YYDKDF (reference sequence). The CDR3 is made up of 17 amino acids. Trimming removed 6 bases from V and 0 bases from J; junction bases left unmatched: 7. The CDR3 nucleotides are TGTGCCACCAGTTTCGGACTAGCGGAGGCGAACACCGGGGAGCTGTTTTTT. It specifies CATSFGLAEANTGELFF.

The V gene is TRBV11-2, the J gene TRBJ2-5, with 8 positions matching TRBD1. Unmatched junction bases numbered 8, after V lost 5 bases and J lost 3 bases. The V gene's germline CDR1 is SGHAT and CDR2 FQNNGV. The CDR3 loop spans 15 amino acids. Here the CDR3 DNA reads TGTGCCAGCAGCCAGAGCAGGGGGCGGGAAGAGACCCAGTACTTC. This sequence encodes CASSQSRGREETQYF. Looking up the rest from reference TRBV11-2 and TRBJ2-5 gives the full variable domain: EAGVAQSPRYKIIEKRQSVAFWCNPISGHATLYWYQQILGQGPKLLIQFQNNGVVDDSQLPKDRFSAERLKGVDSTLKIQPAKLEDSAVYLCASSQSRGREETQYFGPGTRLLVL.

The rearrangement uses TRBV27 and TRBJ2-7, with TRBD1 identical over 9 bases. This CDR3 contains 15 residues. Germline assignment: CDR1 MNHEY and CDR2 SMNVEV (reference sequence). V lost 6 bases and J lost 3; bases outside the gene matches: 9. CDR3 sequence (DNA): TGTGCCAGCAGCCGTACGGGGACAGGGAACTACGAGCAGTACTTC. Translated: CASSRTGTGNYEQYF.

The chain couples TRBV20-1 to TRBJ2-3; D is unclear. Germline V gene data show CDR1 as DFQATT and CDR2 as SNEGSKA (reference sequence). The CDR3 covers 16 residues. The ends were cut back, 3 bases at V and 1 base at J, with 17 bases in the middle. The CDR3 coding sequence is TGCAGTGCTAGTTTGTTGAGTCTAACAGGCACAGATACGCAGTATTTT. This codes for CSASLLSLTGTDTQYF.

The chain recombines TRBV19 with TRBJ1-5; 8 bases line up with TRBD1. In germline, CDR1 is LNHDA, CDR2 SQIVND (reference sequence). The V and J ends lost 10 bases and 6 bases, in that order; junction bases with no gene match: 8. CDR3 length: 13 residues. CDR3 residues: CATKGQGAQPQHF. The CDR3 DNA reads as TGTGCCACTAAAGGACAGGGCGCTCAGCCCCAGCATTTT. Based on the CDR3 plus reference TRBV19 and TRBJ1-5, the full variable domain is DGGITQSPKYLFRKEGQNVTLSCEQNLNHDAMYWYRQDPGQGLRLIYYSQIVNDFQKGDIAEGYSVSREKKESFPLTVTSAQKNPTAFYLCATKGQGAQPQHFGDGTRLSIL.

V usage is TRBV7-8 and J usage is TRBJ1-3; 7 bases match TRBD1. The CDR3 covers 14 residues. Germline V gene sequence: CDR1 SGHVS, CDR2 FQNEAQ. The V gene end was trimmed by 5 bases and the J gene end by 4 bases; junction bases not matched to a gene: 5. The DNA for the CDR3 is TGTGCCAGCAGCGTAGGGACAGCGGGAAACACCATATATTTT. Translation gives CASSVGTAGNTIYF.

This sequence joins TRBV6-1 and TRBJ2-7, with D possibly being TRBD2 (5 bases). Between the trimmed V and J ends, which lost 2 bases and 5 bases, there was a span of 25 bases. The germline V gene encodes CDR1 MNHNS and CDR2 SASEGT. The CDR3 is 18 amino acids. The CDR3 region has the DNA TGTGCCAGCAGTGAAAAATTCATGGGCGGGCCTCCGGACCACGAGCAGTACTTC. Residues: CASSEKFMGGPPDHEQYF.

The chain joins TRBV6-1 to TRBJ2-6; 7 positions match TRBD1. The CDR3 sequence is 19 residues long. V lost 6 bases and J lost 1; bases outside the gene matches: 15. Germline V gene lookup returns CDR1 MNHNS and CDR2 SASEGT. The CDR3: CASSEYPGTVYSGANVLTF. As DNA, the CDR3 is TGTGCCAGCAGCGAATACCCCGGGACAGTTTATTCTGGGGCCAACGTCCTGACTTTC.

This clone was seen only once. This chain connects TRBV15 to TRBJ2-3, with 7 bases lining up with TRBD2. The germline CDR1 and CDR2 sequences are LNHNV and YYDKDF (reference sequence). With 5 bases clipped from V and 8 bases from J, the junction kept 7 bases outside the gene matches. The CDR3 consists of 13 residues. For the CDR3, the DNA is TGTGCCACCAGCGAGACTAGCTTTGGTACGCAGTATTTT. Its protein is CATSETSFGTQYF. Supplemented by reference TRBV15 and TRBJ2-3, the full variable domain reads DAMVIQNPRYQVTQFGKPVTLSCSQTLNHNVMYWYQQKSSQAPKLLFHYYDKDFNNEADTPDNFQSRRPNTSFCFLDIRSPGLGDTAMYLCATSETSFGTQYFGPGTRLTVL.

The chain links TRBV28 to TRBJ1-1; D perhaps matches TRBD1 (5 bases). The CDR3 contains 14 residues. The ends were cut back, 5 bases at V and 1 base at J, with 11 bases in the middle. Germline V CDR1 and CDR2: MDHEN, SYDVKM. The CDR3: CASSERGPNTEAFF. CDR3 DNA sequence: TGTGCCAGCAGTGAGCGGGGACCGAACACTGAAGCTTTCTTT.

V and J are TRBV5-1 and TRBJ2-5, with 7 bases lining up with TRBD1. The germline V gene encodes CDR1 SGHRS and CDR2 YFSETQ. With 4 bases clipped from V and 5 bases from J, the junction kept 8 bases outside the gene matches. This CDR3 has 14 residues. CDR3 loop: CASSARTGGETQYF. CDR3 in DNA: TGCGCCAGCAGCGCTCGGACAGGAGGCGAGACCCAGTACTTC.

The chain employs TRBV15 and TRBJ1-1; 7 bases agree with TRBD1. There are 15 residues in the CDR3. Germline CDR1 LNHNV, CDR2 YYDKDF (reference sequence). V dropped 6 bases and J dropped 11; count of bases not matched to a gene: 18. The CDR3 DNA is TGTGCCACCAGTACAGGCTCCAGGGGGGCGAGGGAGGCTTTCTTT. It codes for CATSTGSRGAREAFF.

The chain joins TRBV11-2 to TRBJ2-2; 9 bases align to TRBD2. This CDR3 is 17 amino acids long. The trim removed 5 bases at V and 1 base at J, leaving 8 bases unmatched. The germline CDR1 and CDR2 sequences are SGHAT and FQNNGV. DNA of the CDR3: TGTGCCAGCAGCAGGTATAGCGGGAGCGTGAACACCGGGGAGCTGTTTTTT. Protein sequence: CASSRYSGSVNTGELFF.

The chain has TRBV14 and TRBJ2-5; no clear D. CDR1 and CDR2 (germline): SGHDN, FVKESK. Between the trimmed V and J ends, which lost 4 bases and 7 bases, there was a span of 10 bases. The CDR3 covers 12 residues. The chain's CDR3 is CASSRTEVTQYF. The CDR3 nucleotides read TGTGCCAGCAGCCGTACCGAGGTGACCCAGTACTTC.

The chain joins TRBV2 to TRBJ1-3; D is undetermined. V was pared by 4 bases and J by 2 bases, with 9 bases between. The CDR3 is made up of 14 amino acids. Germline CDR1 reads SNHLY; CDR2 reads FYNNEI. The chain's CDR3 is CASSGSQPGNTIYF. CDR3 bases: TGTGCCAGCAGTGGTTCACAGCCTGGAAACACCATATATTTT. Complete variable domain (other parts from reference TRBV2 and TRBJ1-3): EPEVTQTPSHQVTQMGQEVILRCVPISNHLYFYWYRQILGQKVEFLVSFYNNEISEKSEIFDDQFSVERPDGSNFTLKIRSTKLEDSAMYFCASSGSQPGNTIYFGEGSWLTVV.

The chain links TRBV7-9 to TRBJ2-5, with D possibly being TRBD2 (6 bases). Germline V lookup: CDR1 SEHNR, CDR2 FQNEAQ (reference sequence). With 11 bases removed from V and 5 bases from J, the gap between germline ends came to 15 bases. The CDR3 runs to 12 residues. The CDR3 DNA sequence: TGTGCCGCTAGTGGGGGGTTGGAGACCCAGTACTTC. Encoded protein: CAASGGLETQYF.

The CDR3 region has the DNA TGCGCCAGCAGCCCACCGCGGACAGGGAACACCGGGGAGCTGTTTTTT. As protein: CASSPPRTGNTGELFF. The chain recombines TRBV4-1 with TRBJ2-2; 7 nucleotides agree with TRBD1. This CDR3 region has 16 residues. The germline V gene encodes CDR1 MGHRA and CDR2 YSYEKL. J gave up 1 base and V 4 bases, and 6 bases lay outside the gene matches.

The rearrangement joins TRBV5-1 to TRBJ1-4, with 7 bases aligning to TRBD1. Germline V gene data show CDR1 as SGHRS and CDR2 as YFSETQ. The CDR3 is made up of 15 amino acids. Trimming cost V 3 bases and J 7 bases; bases outside gene matches: 9. The CDR3 nucleotides are TGCGCCAGCAGCTCAGGACGGCCAGGGGGTGAAAAACTGTTTTTT. This encodes CASSSGRPGGEKLFF.

The chain recombines TRBV3-1 (or the pseudogene TRBV3-2) with TRBJ1-2; D is possibly TRBD1 (5 bases). In germline, CDR1 is LGHDT, CDR2 YNNKEL (reference sequence). Between the trimmed V and J ends, which lost 1 base and 3 bases, there was a span of 9 bases. The CDR3 has 14 residues. The DNA of the CDR3 is TGTGCCAGCAGCCAAGTAACAGGAGACTATGGCTACACCTTC. Its protein product is CASSQVTGDYGYTF.

This chain joins TRBV5-1 and TRBJ2-1, with 13 bases that match TRBD2. The V and J ends lost 4 bases and 8 bases, in that order; junction bases with no gene match: 9. This CDR3 has 16 amino acids. CDR1 and CDR2 (germline): SGHRS, YFSETQ. CDR3 coding DNA: TGCGCCAGCAGCACGCGACTAGCGGGGGGTGTGGATGAGCAGTTCTTC. It codes for CASSTRLAGGVDEQFF.

This chain joins TRBV6-5 and TRBJ1-5; D is uncertain. Germline V gene lookup returns CDR1 MNHEY and CDR2 SVGAGI. The CDR3 runs 14 residues. V lost 5 bases to trimming and J lost 8 bases, with 16 bases between them. CDR3 coding DNA: TGTGCCAGCAGTCTCGCCGCGTTCGGGGAGCCCCAGCATTTT. Residues: CASSLAAFGEPQHF.

The chain employs TRBV6-4 and TRBJ2-1; 9 bases fit TRBD1. This CDR3 is built from 16 residues. Trimming at V came to 3 bases and at J to 7 bases, leaving 10 bases not matched to a gene. Germline CDR1 MRHNA, CDR2 SNTAGT. Here the CDR3 reads CASSEGVGQGKNEQFF. In DNA, the CDR3 is TGTGCCAGCAGTGAGGGTGTTGGACAGGGGAAGAATGAGCAGTTCTTC.

The V and J genes are TRBV25-1 and TRBJ2-1; D remains ambiguous. The CDR3 runs to 14 residues. From germline, CDR1 is MGHDK and CDR2 SYGVNS. The V and J ends lost 6 bases and 4 bases respectively, with 13 bases between them. CDR3: CASRAYGQYNEQFF. The CDR3 DNA follows: TGTGCCAGCAGGGCATATGGGCAGTACAATGAGCAGTTCTTC.

This rearrangement joins TRBV5-6 to TRBJ2-6; D gene unclear. CDR3 length: 15 amino acids. Germline V gene sequence: CDR1 SGHDT, CDR2 YYEEEE. V lost 2 bases and J 0 bases, leaving 6 bases between the germline ends. The CDR3 nucleotides are TGTGCCAGCAGCTTCGACTCCTCTGGGGCCAACGTCCTGACTTTC. This gives the protein CASSFDSSGANVLTF.

The V and J genes are TRBV3-1 (or the pseudogene TRBV3-2) and TRBJ1-5, with D tentatively TRBD1 (6 bases). There are 14 residues in the CDR3. Germline-derived CDR1 and CDR2 are LGHDT and YNNKEL (reference sequence). V dropped 8 bases and J dropped 5 bases, with 16 bases sitting between them. The DNA of the CDR3 is TGTGCCAGCGGATTAGACAGGAACCATCAGCCCCAGCATTTT. It encodes CASGLDRNHQPQHF.